This T cell receptor beta chain is from a study of pediatric ulcerative colitis. The study, taken as a whole, reports: Blood-derived T cells may be present in rectal pinch biopsies.

Germline-derived CDR1 and CDR2 are SEHNR and FQNEAQ (reference sequence). The CDR3 is made up of 14 amino acids. V gave up 4 bases and J gave up 6 bases, with 15 bases separating them. During colonoscopy, one to two rectal pinch biopsies were collected. As regards this clone: Its antigen is currently unknown.

Here immunoSEQ multiplex PCR was the method, and the copy in TCRdb shows in-frame clones only, minus some. This sample carries approximately 40,000 clones, approximately 73% of them seen once, and the ten largest clones take roughly 0.7%. The receptor comes from a boy between 10 and 17 years old with moderate ulcerative colitis. The sample consisted of gut tissue. This chain joins TRBV7-9 and TRBJ1-1, with a weak D call TRBD1 (5 bases). The CDR3 sequence is CASSSPGEGSEAFF. The CDR3 bases are TGTGCCAGCAGCTCACCGGGGGAGGGATCTGAAGCTTTCTTT.